The clone carrying this TCR beta chain was found a few times. Antigen specificity is unknown. The CDR3 contains 15 residues. The germline CDR1 and CDR2 sequences are SGHTS and YDEGEE. V dropped 1 base and J dropped 7 bases, with 15 bases sitting between them. This sample was included in a study of T-cell reconstitution after alpha-beta-depleted transplantation in children. Whole-study findings and limits: Several patients had high TCRbeta diversity at day 60; it came from surviving recipient T cells and thymic progenitors. Two months or so post-transplant, alpha-beta T cells reportedly derived from several hundred expanded graft clones. At one year after transplant, newly produced T cells mostly accounted for T-cell counts and diversity.

Preparation of the TCRbeta library involved a method that used unique molecular identifiers. From the PCR reads, TCRdb called clonotypes with MiXCR, one entry per CDR3 protein. The sample lists 450,000 to 550,000 distinct CDR3 sequences; about an eighth were seen once. This TCR was sampled from a female patient aged 2-9 years who had a stem cell transplant for aplastic anemia, so the T cells may come from the graft donor. This chain links TRBV5-8 with TRBJ2-1; D not resolved. Sequencing was performed on PBMCs, mostly from graft donor cells, taken 180 days after TCRalphabeta/CD19-depleted stem cell transplant. CDR3 region: CASSLLLGKGNEQFF. The DNA of the CDR3 is TGTGCCAGCAGCTTGTTGCTAGGGAAAGGGAATGAGCAGTTCTTC.